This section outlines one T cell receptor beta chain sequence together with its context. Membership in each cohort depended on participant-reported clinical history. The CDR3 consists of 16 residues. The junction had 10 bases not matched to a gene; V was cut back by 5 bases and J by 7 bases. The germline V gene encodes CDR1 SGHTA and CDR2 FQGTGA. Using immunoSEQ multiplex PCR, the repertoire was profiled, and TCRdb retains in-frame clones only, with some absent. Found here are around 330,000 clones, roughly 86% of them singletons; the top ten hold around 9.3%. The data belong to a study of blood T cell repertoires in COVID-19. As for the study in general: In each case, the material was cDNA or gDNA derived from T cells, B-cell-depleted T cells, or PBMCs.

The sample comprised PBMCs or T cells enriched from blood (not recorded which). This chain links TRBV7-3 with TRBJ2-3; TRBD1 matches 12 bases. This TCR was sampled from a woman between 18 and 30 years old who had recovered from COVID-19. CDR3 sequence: CASSPGGQGAMNTQYF. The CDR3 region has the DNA TGTGCCAGCAGCCCTGGGGGACAGGGGGCGATGAATACGCAGTATTTT.